These T cell receptor beta chains were read from a single sample in a study of T cell responses to AZD1222 COVID-19 vaccine. Generated by immunoSEQ multiplex PCR, the TCRdb table keeps only in-frame clones and is missing some. Of 90,000 to 150,000 clones listed, roughly 87% are singletons. Sequenced here: peripheral blood, sampled on day 0 of AZD1222 vaccination. The origin of the receptors is an adult in good health. Both conserved end residues are part of each CDR3. Fields, in order: D gene, V gene, clone size, J gene, CDR3 protein, CDR3 DNA. D genes are given only for firm matches. Rows may omit the clone size; those that give it use once, few, many or a size class.

>TRBD1|TRBV6-2/TRBV6-3|-|TRBJ1-1
CASSLFTGDTEAFF
TGTGCCAGCAGTTTATTCACAGGGGACACTGAAGCTTTCTTT
>TRBD1|TRBV5-1|-|TRBJ1-6
CASSLDRVYNSPLHF
TGCGCCAGCAGCCTAGACAGGGTTTACAATTCACCCCTCCACTTT
>-|TRBV5-1|-|TRBJ2-5
CASSHPGRGETQYF
TGCGCCAGCAGCCATCCGGGCCGGGGGGAGACCCAGTACTTC
>-|TRBV18|-|TRBJ1-5
CASSPPGWGNQPQHF
TGTGCCAGCTCACCACCGGGGTGGGGCAATCAGCCCCAGCATTTT
>-|TRBV6-5|-|TRBJ1-2
CASSYSIGGGIRF
TGTGCCAGCAGTTACTCGATCGGAGGGGGTATACGCTTC
>TRBD1|TRBV5-4|-|TRBJ1-2
CASSWAGTGVNYGYTF
TGTGCCAGCAGCTGGGCAGGGACAGGGGTTAACTATGGCTACACCTTC
>TRBD1|TRBV4-3|-|TRBJ1-1
CASSQGTGQNTEAFF
TGCGCCAGCAGCCAGGGGACAGGACAAAACACTGAAGCTTTCTTT
>-|TRBV5-1|-|TRBJ1-4
CASSLTGSGEKLFF
TGCGCCAGCAGCCTCACGGGCTCGGGTGAAAAACTGTTTTTT
>-|TRBV3-1/TRBV3-2|-|TRBJ1-2
CASSLLSKGSYTF
TGTGCCAGCAGCCTCCTCTCGAAGGGTAGCTACACCTTC
>-|TRBV7-2|-|TRBJ2-7
CASSLIYEQYF
TGTGCCAGCAGCTTAATTTACGAGCAGTACTTC
>-|TRBV4-3|-|TRBJ1-5
CASSQDWGDQPQHF
TGCGCCAGCAGCCAAGATTGGGGGGATCAGCCCCAGCATTTT
>-|TRBV5-1|-|TRBJ2-3
CASTPRTDSTDTQYF
TGCGCCAGCACCCCCCGGACAGACAGCACAGATACGCAGTATTTT
>-|TRBV6-2/TRBV6-3|-|TRBJ1-5
CASSYGENQPQHF
TGTGCCAGCAGTTACGGCGAGAATCAGCCCCAGCATTTT
>-|TRBV7-8|-|TRBJ2-2
CASSLAPGTGELFF
TGTGCCAGCAGCTTGGCCCCGGGCACCGGGGAGCTGTTTTTT
>TRBD1|TRBV7-8|-|TRBJ2-7
CASSPDRVGYEQYF
TGTGCCAGCAGCCCGGACAGGGTAGGCTACGAGCAGTACTTC
>-|TRBV5-8|few|TRBJ1-1
CASSLVWQGNTEAFF
TGTGCCAGCAGCTTGGTTTGGCAGGGGAACACTGAAGCTTTCTTT
>-|TRBV6-1|-|TRBJ1-5
CASSEPHQPQHF
TGTGCCAGCAGTGAACCGCATCAGCCCCAGCATTTT
>-|TRBV5-6|-|TRBJ1-6
CASSLGFSPLHF
TGTGCCAGCAGCTTGGGTTTTTCACCCCTCCACTTT
>-|TRBV28|-|TRBJ1-4
CASRQLNEKLFF
TGTGCCAGCAGACAGCTTAATGAAAAACTGTTTTTT
>-|TRBV4-3|-|TRBJ1-3
CASSQEPRANSGNTIYF
TGCGCCAGCAGCCAGGAGCCCCGGGCGAACTCTGGAAACACCATATATTTT
>-|TRBV5-4|-|TRBJ2-5
CASSWDSQETQYF
TGTGCCAGCAGCTGGGACTCCCAAGAGACCCAGTACTTC
>-|TRBV10-3|once|TRBJ1-1
CAIRPQGLNTEAFF
TGTGCCATCAGGCCCCAGGGGTTGAACACTGAAGCTTTCTTT
>-|TRBV27|once|TRBJ2-1
CASSFLGNEQFF
TGTGCCAGCAGTTTCCTTGGGAATGAGCAGTTCTTC
>TRBD1|TRBV25-1|-|TRBJ1-4
CASKTGNEKLFF
TGTGCCAGCAAGACAGGGAACGAAAAACTGTTTTTT
>-|TRBV5-1|-|TRBJ2-1
CASSLEAGSYNEQFF
TGCGCCAGCAGCTTGGAAGCAGGGTCCTACAATGAGCAGTTCTTC
>-|TRBV6-5|-|TRBJ2-1
CASRQQAFDYNEQFF
TGTGCCAGCAGACAACAGGCCTTCGACTACAATGAGCAGTTCTTC
>-|TRBV3-1/TRBV3-2|-|TRBJ1-1
CASSRKGRGTEAFF
TGTGCCAGCAGCCGAAAGGGGCGGGGGACTGAAGCTTTCTTT
>-|TRBV18|-|TRBJ1-2
CASSPPGGAVYGYTF
TGTGCCAGCTCACCACCGGGGGGGGCTGTCTATGGCTACACCTTC
>TRBD1|TRBV7-9|-|TRBJ2-7
CASRDRGLEQYF
TGTGCCAGCCGGGACAGGGGGCTCGAGCAGTACTTC
>-|TRBV3-1/TRBV3-2|-|TRBJ1-2
CASSQGGIQNYGYTF
TGTGCCAGCAGCCAGGGGGGGATCCAAAACTATGGCTACACCTTC
>TRBD1|TRBV6-5|-|TRBJ1-1
CASGRDGTESLAFF
TGTGCCAGCGGGAGAGACGGGACAGAGAGTCTGGCTTTCTTT
>TRBD2|TRBV5-1|-|TRBJ2-1
CASSLGLAGGPDEQFF
TGCGCCAGCAGCTTGGGACTAGCGGGGGGGCCCGATGAGCAGTTCTTC
>-|TRBV28|-|TRBJ1-5
CASRPGKRNQPQHF
TGTGCCAGCAGGCCAGGGAAGCGCAATCAGCCCCAGCATTTT
>TRBD1|TRBV15|-|TRBJ2-7
CATSRTPGQGYEQYF
TGTGCCACCAGCAGGACGCCGGGACAGGGCTACGAGCAGTACTTC
>-|TRBV19|-|TRBJ1-1
CASSTGTAEAFF
TGTGCCAGTAGTACAGGGACTGCTGAAGCTTTCTTT
>-|TRBV4-1|-|TRBJ1-6
CASSQDRANSPLHF
TGCGCCAGCAGCCAAGATCGGGCTAATTCACCCCTCCACTTT
>TRBD1|TRBV4-1|once|TRBJ1-1
CASSLMQGAWTEAFF
TGCGCCAGCAGCCTTATGCAGGGGGCATGGACTGAAGCTTTCTTT
>-|TRBV19|-|TRBJ2-3
CATTRTSTGFSTDTQYF
TGTGCCACCACCCGGACCTCGACAGGTTTCAGCACAGATACGCAGTATTTT
>-|TRBV4-1|-|TRBJ1-5
CASSQGPHRQGGPQPQHF
TGCGCCAGCAGCCAAGGACCCCACCGGCAGGGCGGTCCCCAGCCCCAGCATTTT
>-|TRBV29-1|-|TRBJ2-7
CSVEDDAYEQYF
TGCAGCGTTGAAGATGACGCCTACGAGCAGTACTTC
>-|TRBV6-2/TRBV6-3|-|TRBJ2-2
CASSFSGDGAGELFF
TGTGCCAGCAGTTTTTCGGGGGACGGGGCCGGGGAGCTGTTTTTT
>TRBD1|TRBV7-2|-|TRBJ1-1
CASSLESRDRAEAFF
TGTGCCAGCAGCTTAGAATCCCGGGACAGGGCTGAAGCTTTCTTT
>TRBD2|TRBV27|-|TRBJ2-7
CASSSRTSGGYEQYF
TGTGCCAGCAGTTCGCGGACTAGCGGGGGCTACGAGCAGTACTTC
>-|TRBV5-1|-|TRBJ2-1
CASSFAMGQLNEEQFF
TGCGCCAGCAGCTTTGCGATGGGACAACTAAATGAGGAGCAGTTCTTC
>-|TRBV6-5|-|TRBJ2-2
CASSYSAGVKLFF
TGTGCCAGCAGTTACTCGGCCGGAGTGAAGCTGTTTTTT
>-|TRBV3-1/TRBV3-2|few|TRBJ2-2
CASSQGSGGSGELFF
TGTGCCAGCAGCCAAGGCTCAGGGGGGTCCGGGGAGCTGTTTTTT
>-|TRBV7-9|-|TRBJ1-5
CASSFGNQPQHF
TGTGCCAGCAGCTTCGGCAATCAGCCCCAGCATTTT
>TRBD1|TRBV29-1|few|TRBJ1-2
CSVGTGTVYGYTF
TGCAGCGTCGGAACCGGGACAGTCTATGGCTACACCTTC
>-|TRBV19|-|TRBJ1-5
CASSIDVGRNQPQHF
TGTGCCAGTAGTATAGATGTAGGCCGCAATCAGCCCCAGCATTTT
>TRBD1|TRBV27|once|TRBJ2-7
CASSLTGGSYEQYF
TGTGCCAGCAGCTTGACAGGGGGCTCCTACGAGCAGTACTTC
>TRBD1|TRBV4-3|-|TRBJ1-2
CASSQGTGAYGYTF
TGCGCCAGCAGCCAAGGGACAGGGGCCTATGGCTACACCTTC
>-|TRBV11-3|-|TRBJ2-7
CASSLDGGYEQYF
TGTGCCAGCAGCTTAGATGGCGGGTACGAGCAGTACTTC
>-|TRBV5-1|-|TRBJ1-2
CASSWTDPNYGYTF
TGCGCCAGCAGCTGGACAGACCCTAACTATGGCTACACCTTC
>-|TRBV19|-|TRBJ2-1
CASEATGAINEQFF
TGTGCCAGCGAAGCAACGGGGGCCATCAATGAGCAGTTCTTC
>TRBD1|TRBV10-3|-|TRBJ1-1
CAISESTGIGTEAFF
TGTGCCATCAGTGAGTCGACAGGGATCGGAACTGAAGCTTTCTTT
>TRBD1|TRBV19|-|TRBJ1-2
CASSMGQPNYGYTF
TGTGCCAGTAGTATGGGACAGCCTAACTATGGCTACACCTTC
>-|TRBV2|few|TRBJ2-7
CASSAQSVGREQYF
TGTGCCAGCAGTGCCCAGAGCGTCGGAAGAGAGCAGTACTTC